Reported below is one TCR beta chain. The antigen remains unidentified. This record belongs to a study of blood T cells in healthy people across ages. Germline V gene lookup returns CDR1 LNHNV and CDR2 YYDKDF (reference sequence). The CDR3 has 13 amino acids. Trimming took 4 bases from V and 7 from J, leaving 11 bases between them. Study observations and caveats: Diversity estimates from one million T cells were considered underestimates.

A second PCR, run for about 7 to 11 cycles, used a sample-barcoded 5' primer plus a J-beta primer mix. No fewer than 2.5 million CDR3-containing paired-end reads came from each sample. MiXCR was run by TCRdb on the 5' RACE reads, yielding one entry per CDR3 protein. The data hold over 950,000 distinct CDR3 sequences, with roughly half observed a single time. This clonotype was sampled from a woman aged 55-75 years in good health. The rearrangement links TRBV15 to TRBJ1-5; no definite D call. Sequencing input: blood. The CDR3 reads CATSMDPKQPQHF. The CDR3 DNA follows: TGTGCCACCAGCATGGACCCCAAGCAGCCCCAGCATTTT. Supplemented by reference TRBV15 and TRBJ1-5, the full variable domain reads DAMVIQNPRYQVTQFGKPVTLSCSQTLNHNVMYWYQQKSSQAPKLLFHYYDKDFNNEADTPDNFQSRRPNTSFCFLDIRSPGLGDTAMYLCATSMDPKQPQHFGDGTRLSIL.